Each of the 18 T cell receptor beta chains below was sequenced from the same sample in a study of OX40 agonist ivuxolimab in advanced cancers. Generated by immunoSEQ multiplex PCR, the TCRdb table keeps only in-frame clones and is missing some. This sample has some 81,000 clones, with around nine tenths found just once. Sequencing used CD4+ or CD8+ T cells sorted from blood, obtained in a trial of the OX40 agonist ivuxolimab. These receptor sequences come from an adult with an advanced solid tumor such as melanoma, head and neck, liver or kidney cancer.

This clone was picked up one time. The chain links TRBV5-1 to TRBJ2-2; 8 positions agree with TRBD2. CDR1 and CDR2 (germline): SGHRS, YFSETQ. The V gene end was trimmed by 9 bases and the J gene end by 3 bases; junction bases not matched to a gene: 4. This CDR3 has 13 amino acids. CDR3 residues: CATGTRDTGELFF. CDR3 sequence (DNA): TGCGCCACCGGGACTAGAGACACCGGGGAGCTGTTTTTT.

The gene calls are TRBV7-3 and TRBJ2-3, with D unresolved. Trimming took off 4 bases at V and 2 bases at J, with 10 bases between the two ends. The CDR3 loop spans 14 amino acids. The V gene's germline CDR1 is SGHTA and CDR2 FQGTGA. CDR3 sequence: CASSYSRPTDTQYF. The CDR3 nucleotides read TGTGCCAGCAGCTACTCTAGGCCCACAGATACGCAGTATTTT.

The chain has TRBV18 and TRBJ1-5; no clear D gene. Germline CDR1 KGHSH, CDR2 LQKENI. Trimming took off 2 bases at V and 2 bases at J, with 7 bases between the two ends. The length of the CDR3 is 14 residues. CDR3 bases: TGTGCCAGCTCACCAAATCTCGGCAATCAGCCCCAGCATTTT. This codes for CASSPNLGNQPQHF.

The rearrangement links TRBV29-1 to TRBJ2-5, with unresolved D. Germline CDR1 SQVTM, CDR2 ANQGSEA. V shed 4 bases and J shed 2 bases, with 8 bases lying between them. This CDR3 has 12 amino acids. CDR3 DNA sequence: TGCAGCGTTGTTCTCGGGCAAGAGACCCAGTACTTC. It encodes CSVVLGQETQYF.

This rearrangement joins TRBV19 to TRBJ2-5; D assignment may be TRBD1 or TRBD2 (5 bases each). V was trimmed by 5 bases and J by 4 bases, leaving 14 bases between them. The CDR3 consists of 14 residues. The germline CDR1 and CDR2 sequences are LNHDA and SQIVND (reference sequence). The CDR3 sequence is CASSWQGVRETQYF. CDR3 DNA: TGTGCCAGTAGTTGGCAGGGAGTGAGAGAGACCCAGTACTTC.

The rearrangement links TRBV19 to TRBJ2-3, with 9 bases fitting TRBD2. Germline trimming cut 4 bases from V and 4 bases from J; bases unmatched to any gene: 6. This CDR3 is 15 amino acids long. Per the germline V gene, CDR1 is LNHDA and CDR2 is SQIVND (reference sequence). CDR3 region: CASSKWTSAADTQYF. The DNA of the CDR3 is TGTGCCAGTAGTAAGTGGACTAGCGCCGCAGATACGCAGTATTTT.

The chain has TRBV20-1 and TRBJ2-5; no reliable D call. This CDR3 spans 11 amino acids. Trimming took off 3 bases at V and 4 bases at J, with 6 bases between the two ends. Germline lookup yields CDR1 DFQATT and CDR2 SNEGSKA (reference sequence). CDR3 amino acids: CSASIGETQYF. Written as DNA, the CDR3 is TGCAGTGCTAGTATTGGAGAGACCCAGTACTTC.

The chain combines TRBV11-1 with TRBJ2-1; D is perhaps TRBD1 (5 bases). V lost 1 base and J 3 bases, leaving 10 bases between the germline ends. The CDR3 contains 15 residues. Per germline, CDR1 SGHAT and CDR2 FQDESV (reference sequence). The DNA for the CDR3 is TGTGCCAGCAGCTTAGGTCAGGGCGGCTACAATGAGCAGTTCTTC. Protein: CASSLGQGGYNEQFF.

This clone was seen a single time. The chain combines TRBV6-1 with TRBJ2-4; the D gene could be TRBD1 or TRBD2 (7 bases each). Germline V CDR1 and CDR2: MNHNS, SASEGT. The V end lost 4 bases, the J end lost 3 bases, and 16 bases lay between the germline ends. The CDR3 is 16 residues long. CDR3 sequence reads: CASSGGGGGGKNIQYF. In DNA form, the CDR3 reads TGTGCCAGCAGTGGGGGGGGAGGGGGCGGCAAAAACATTCAGTACTTC.

This sequence joins TRBV6-6 and TRBJ1-6; D is uncertain. The germline V gene has CDR1 MNHNY and CDR2 SVGAGI (reference sequence). Trimming removed 6 bases from V and 5 bases from J, with 11 bases in between. The CDR3 extends over 14 amino acids. The DNA for the CDR3 is TGTGCCAGCAGATATAGGACTAATAATTCACCCCTCCACTTT. The encoded protein is CASRYRTNNSPLHF.

The V call is TRBV7-3, the J call TRBJ2-7; the D gene is possibly TRBD2 (6 bases). V was clipped by 2 bases and J by 0 bases, with 8 bases between them. Germline CDR1 reads SGHTA; CDR2 reads FQGTGA. The CDR3 loop spans 14 amino acids. CDR3 in amino acids: CASSLSGSSYEQYF. CDR3 bases: TGTGCCAGCAGCTTATCCGGGAGCTCCTACGAGCAGTACTTC. The variable domain in full, with the rest retrieved from reference TRBV7-3 and TRBJ2-7, is GAGVSQTPSNKVTEKGKYVELRCDPISGHTALYWYRQSLGQGPEFLIYFQGTGAADDSGLPNDRFFAVRPEGSVSTLKIQRTERGDSAVYLCASSLSGSSYEQYFGPGTRLTVT.

The rearrangement joins TRBV7-7 to TRBJ2-1; D may be TRBD1 (7 bases). V lost 4 bases to trimming and J lost 7 bases, with 14 bases between them. CDR3 length equals 14 residues. Germline loops: CDR1 SSHAT, CDR2 FNYEAQ (reference sequence). The CDR3 sequence: CASSSGQEGNEQFF. The CDR3 DNA reads as TGTGCCAGCAGCTCCGGACAGGAGGGAAATGAGCAGTTCTTC.

This chain uses TRBV19 with TRBJ2-1; 10 nucleotides agree with TRBD1. Germline CDR1 and CDR2: LNHDA and SQIVND (reference sequence). This CDR3 has 16 residues. V was clipped by 7 bases and J by 9 bases; unmatched bases: 15. The CDR3 protein is CASTRQGAMSVGEQFF. CDR3 bases: TGTGCCAGTACCCGACAGGGGGCAATGAGCGTTGGTGAGCAGTTCTTC.

The chain has TRBV6-5 and TRBJ1-3, with D uncertain. V lost 4 bases to trimming and J lost 1 base, with 5 bases between them. The CDR3 is made up of 13 amino acids. Per germline, CDR1 MNHEY and CDR2 SVGAGI. DNA of the CDR3: TGTGCCAGCAGTTCATGGTCTGGAAACACCATATATTTT. Translation: CASSSWSGNTIYF.

The V call is TRBV5-6, the J call TRBJ2-2; TRBD1 or TRBD2 may be the D gene (5 bases each). This CDR3 region has 15 residues. V was pared by 1 base and J by 4 bases, with 11 bases between. Germline-derived CDR1 and CDR2 are SGHDT and YYEEEE. The CDR3 nucleotides read TGTGCCAGCAGCTTGTTAGGGACGGCCACCGGGGAGCTGTTTTTT. This encodes CASSLLGTATGELFF.

The rearrangement uses TRBV6-1 and TRBJ1-5; D is unclear. Germline V gives CDR1 MNHNS, CDR2 SASEGT. Trimming stripped 1 base from V and 3 bases from J, with 7 bases between. The CDR3 contains 14 residues. The CDR3 nucleotides are TGTGCCAGCAGTGAAGGTCGGTTCAATCAGCCCCAGCATTTT. This encodes CASSEGRFNQPQHF.

The chain carries TRBV6-5 and TRBJ1-2, with a possible D match to TRBD1 (6 bases). Trimming shortened V by 7 bases and J by 8 bases, and 17 bases separated the two germline ends. The V gene's germline CDR1 is MNHEY and CDR2 SVGAGI. This CDR3 region has 13 residues. DNA of the CDR3: TGTGCCAGCACCTACGGGGGGGCCTTCGGCTACACCTTC. Its protein product is CASTYGGAFGYTF.

This chain links TRBV18 with TRBJ2-3; weak D call: TRBD1 (6 bases). Per the germline V gene, CDR1 is KGHSH and CDR2 is LQKENI. This CDR3 contains 13 residues. V lost 0 bases and J lost 14, with 15 bases in between. The CDR3 coding sequence is TGTGCCAGCTCACCACCTGTTTCAGGGGTTTGGTATTTT. As protein: CASSPPVSGVWYF.